The 24 T cell receptor beta chains presented below share a single source sample, sequenced in a study of T cell responses to AZD1222 COVID-19 vaccine listed by TCRdb under 2021. The library was generated by the immunoSEQ multiplex PCR assay. The immuneACCESS repertoire file appears here via TCRdb, limited to in-frame rearrangements. These files lack a portion of the clones; in checked studies, under half of the deficit traces to unresolved V genes, and the cause of the others is not known. Counted in this sample were over 70,000 clones; around 85% of them appeared once. Around 20% of the sample is taken by the ten largest. The meaning of the sample's time point label: baseline before first vaccination. The material was peripheral blood, obtained on day 0 of AZD1222 vaccination. These receptor sequences come from an adult in good health.

The chain recombines TRBV19 with TRBJ1-1, with D uncertain. V lost 1 base and J 4 bases, leaving 13 bases between the germline ends. This CDR3 region has 15 residues. CDR1 is LNHDA and CDR2 is SQIVND in the germline V gene (reference sequence). The CDR3 sequence: CASSIGGISGTEAFF. The CDR3 coding sequence is TGTGCCAGTAGTATAGGCGGGATATCGGGCACTGAAGCTTTCTTT. The variable domain in full, with the rest retrieved from reference TRBV19 and TRBJ1-1, is DGGITQSPKYLFRKEGQNVTLSCEQNLNHDAMYWYRQDPGQGLRLIYYSQIVNDFQKGDIAEGYSVSREKKESFPLTVTSAQKNPTAFYLCASSIGGISGTEAFFGQGTRLTVV.

The chain joins TRBV18 to TRBJ2-3, with D maybe TRBD1 (7 bases). The CDR3 contains 15 residues. Germline loops: CDR1 KGHSH, CDR2 LQKENI. V was shortened by 8 bases and J by 5 bases, with 20 bases between the two germline ends. In nucleotides, the CDR3 is TGTGCCAGCGCCTACCAGGGGGGATTGAAAGATACGCAGTATTTT. Translating gives CASAYQGGLKDTQYF.

The V call is TRBV30, the J call TRBJ2-3; no reliable D call. The CDR3 is 12 amino acids. With 0 bases removed from V and 5 bases from J, the gap between germline ends came to 6 bases. The V gene's germline CDR1 is GTSNPN and CDR2 SVGIG (reference sequence). The CDR3 coding sequence is TGTGCCTGGAGTGTAGATAGAGATACGCAGTATTTT. Amino acids: CAWSVDRDTQYF. Variable domain in full (rest from reference TRBV30 and TRBJ2-3): SQTIHQWPATLVQPVGSPLSLECTVEGTSNPNLYWYRQAAGRGLQLLFYSVGIGQISSEVPQNLSASRPQDRQFILSSKKLLLSDSGFYLCAWSVDRDTQYFGPGTRLTVL.

The rearrangement joins TRBV6-5 to TRBJ1-2; 11 bases map to TRBD1. This CDR3 has 15 residues. Germline CDR1 is MNHEY and CDR2 is SVGAGI. V trimming: 5 bases; J trimming: 1 base; junction bases outside the gene matches: 3. The CDR3 reads CASSRDRGFNYGYTF. The DNA for the CDR3 is TGTGCCAGCAGTCGGGACAGGGGGTTTAACTATGGCTACACCTTC.

The J gene is TRBJ1-2, the V gene TRBV5-1, with TRBD1 as a possible D gene (6 bases). The length of the CDR3 is 13 residues. The germline CDR1 and CDR2 sequences are SGHRS and YFSETQ. Trimming took 7 bases from V and 11 from J, leaving 21 bases between them. The CDR3 nucleotides are TGCGCCAGCTCAAATGGGGGGCCCCAGGGATACACCTTC. This sequence encodes CASSNGGPQGYTF. Variable domain in full (rest from reference TRBV5-1 and TRBJ1-2): KAGVTQTPRYLIKTRGQQVTLSCSPISGHRSVSWYQQTPGQGLQFLFEYFSETQRNKGNFPGRFSGRQFSNSRSEMNVSTLELGDSALYLCASSNGGPQGYTFGSGTRLTVV.

The chain has TRBV5-4 and TRBJ1-5, with TRBD1 identical over 7 bases. J was trimmed by 2 bases and V by 4 bases; bases with no gene match: 12. Germline V lookup: CDR1 SGHNT, CDR2 YYREEE (reference sequence). This CDR3 has 17 residues. The CDR3 DNA sequence: TGTGCCAGCAGCCTCGGAGGGTATCAGGGGGGCAATCAGCCCCAGCATTTT. Its protein product is CASSLGGYQGGNQPQHF.

This clone showed up just once. The gene calls are TRBV5-8 and TRBJ1-5; D gene ambiguous. The CDR3 length is 17 residues. Germline CDR1 and CDR2: SGHTS and YDEGEE. The V gene lost 0 bases and the J gene lost 0 bases, with 13 bases spanning the gap. This CDR3 reads CASSLEAAAVSNQPQHF. DNA for the CDR3: TGTGCCAGCAGCTTGGAGGCAGCCGCTGTTAGCAATCAGCCCCAGCATTTT.

The chain is built from TRBV6-5 and TRBJ2-1; 12 bases match TRBD1. The germline V gene has CDR1 MNHEY and CDR2 SVGAGI. This CDR3 contains 15 residues. V lost 6 bases, J lost 8 bases, and 8 bases stayed unmatched. The CDR3: CASRDRDRGLDEQFF. For the CDR3, the DNA is TGTGCCAGCAGGGACCGGGACAGGGGGCTGGATGAGCAGTTCTTC.

This clone was detected once. The chain combines TRBV19 with TRBJ2-7; 15 bases line up with TRBD2. Trimming removed 4 bases from V and 11 bases from J; junction bases left unmatched: 3. This CDR3 is built from 13 residues. CDR1 LNHDA and CDR2 SQIVND come from the germline V gene (reference sequence). The CDR3 is CASSTGLAGGKYF. In nucleotides, the CDR3 is TGTGCCAGTAGTACGGGACTAGCGGGAGGAAAGTACTTC. Full variable domain (outside the CDR3, taken from reference TRBV19 and TRBJ2-7): DGGITQSPKYLFRKEGQNVTLSCEQNLNHDAMYWYRQDPGQGLRLIYYSQIVNDFQKGDIAEGYSVSREKKESFPLTVTSAQKNPTAFYLCASSTGLAGGKYFGPGTRLTVT.

The chain uses TRBV10-3 and TRBJ2-5, with D perhaps given as TRBD1 or TRBD2 (5 bases each). V was trimmed by 5 bases and J by 3 bases, leaving 7 bases between them. The CDR3 is 12 residues long. The germline V gene has CDR1 ENHRY and CDR2 SYGVKD. The CDR3 spells CAISWGKETQYF. The CDR3 DNA is TGTGCCATCAGTTGGGGGAAAGAGACCCAGTACTTC.

This chain uses TRBV28 with TRBJ2-3; 7 bases align to TRBD2. The germline V gene has CDR1 MDHEN and CDR2 SYDVKM. The CDR3 runs to 16 residues. V was clipped by 1 base and J by 3 bases; unmatched bases: 7. CDR3 DNA sequence: TGTGCCAGCAGTTTATATGGGGGAGGGCCAACAGATACGCAGTATTTT. It encodes CASSLYGGGPTDTQYF.

The chain links TRBV11-2 to TRBJ2-3, with no clear D. The V gene's germline CDR1 is SGHAT and CDR2 FQNNGV. This CDR3 is built from 14 residues. The V and J ends lost 0 bases and 3 bases respectively, with 7 bases between them. This CDR3 is CASSLEPTTDTQYF. The CDR3 DNA sequence: TGTGCCAGCAGCTTAGAACCAACGACAGATACGCAGTATTTT.

The chain recombines TRBV5-1 with TRBJ2-7, with D possibly being TRBD1 (7 bases). Trimming removed 3 bases from V and 3 bases from J, with 19 bases in between. Germline values: CDR1 SGHRS, CDR2 YFSETQ. This CDR3 spans 16 amino acids. The CDR3 DNA is TGCGCCAGCAGCTCCGCTAGTGGAGGGGGCAACTACGAGCAGTACTTC. It specifies CASSSASGGGNYEQYF.

The chain links TRBV11-2 to TRBJ1-6, with 7 nucleotides matching TRBD1. Germline CDR1 reads SGHAT; CDR2 reads FQNNGV. Trimming at V came to 5 bases and at J to 9 bases, leaving 4 bases not matched to a gene. This CDR3 contains 13 residues. The CDR3 spells CASSQTGSSPLHF. DNA for the CDR3: TGTGCCAGCAGCCAGACAGGGTCTTCACCCCTCCACTTT.

V gene TRBV19 combines with J gene TRBJ1-5, with D unresolved. Per germline, CDR1 LNHDA and CDR2 SQIVND (reference sequence). The V gene lost 2 bases and the J gene lost 1 base, with 9 bases spanning the gap. CDR3 size: 15 residues. CDR3 region: CASSIRLASNQPQHF. The CDR3, as DNA: TGTGCCAGTAGTATACGGTTGGCGAGCAATCAGCCCCAGCATTTT.

This chain connects TRBV6-5 to TRBJ1-5, with D tentatively TRBD1 (5 bases). V dropped 5 bases and J dropped 1 base, with 9 bases sitting between them. The CDR3 totals 14 residues. Germline CDR1 and CDR2: MNHEY and SVGAGI. The CDR3 loop is CASSLQGSNQPQHF. As DNA, the CDR3 is TGTGCCAGCAGTCTTCAGGGAAGCAATCAGCCCCAGCATTTT.

This chain links TRBV29-1 with TRBJ2-2, with D maybe TRBD1 (6 bases). Trimming pared 7 bases from V and 3 bases from J, leaving 15 bases between. There are 14 residues in the CDR3. Germline values: CDR1 SQVTM, CDR2 ANQGSEA. The CDR3: CSAGRDTYTGELFF. The CDR3 coding sequence is TGCAGCGCCGGCCGGGACACCTACACCGGGGAGCTGTTTTTT.

The chain links TRBV5-1 to TRBJ2-3, with unresolved D. The germline gives CDR1 SGHRS, CDR2 YFSETQ. The CDR3 runs to 15 residues. The ends were cut back, 0 bases at V and 0 bases at J, with 8 bases in the middle. The CDR3 nucleotides are TGCGCCAGCAGCTTGGGGCTGACTAGCACAGATACGCAGTATTTT. This codes for CASSLGLTSTDTQYF.

V is TRBV7-3 and J is TRBJ1-2; possible D gene TRBD1, 6 bases. Trimming shortened V by 3 bases and J by 2 bases, and 10 bases separated the two germline ends. Germline V CDR1 and CDR2: SGHTA, FQGTGA. CDR3 size: 14 residues. This CDR3 is CASSLFGQNYGYTF. The CDR3 DNA is TGTGCCAGCAGCTTGTTTGGACAGAACTATGGCTACACCTTC.

This clone was recorded only once. V gene TRBV6-5 combines with J gene TRBJ1-2; TRBD1 is a possible D gene (5 bases). V lost 2 bases and J lost 7, with 17 bases in between. Germline values: CDR1 MNHEY, CDR2 SVGAGI. The CDR3 runs to 15 residues. In DNA, the CDR3 is TGTGCCAGCAGTTACGCCGATGCAGGGTCCCCTGGCTACACCTTC. Its protein is CASSYADAGSPGYTF.

V is TRBV7-6 and J is TRBJ2-1, with D perhaps matching TRBD2 (5 bases). Trimming removed 3 bases at V and 9 bases at J, with 12 bases between. The CDR3 runs 13 residues. Germline V lookup: CDR1 SGHVS, CDR2 FNYEAQ. CDR3 in amino acids: CASSLEDGGEQFF. The DNA for the CDR3 is TGTGCCAGCAGCTTGGAAGATGGAGGTGAGCAGTTCTTC.

A few counts support this clone. This rearrangement joins TRBV12-3 or TRBV12-4 to TRBJ2-5; tentatively, D is TRBD2 (5 bases). This CDR3 is 12 amino acids long. The V end lost 4 bases, the J end lost 5 bases, and 8 bases lay between the germline ends. In nucleotides, the CDR3 is TGTGCCAGCAGTTCTGGGGAGGAGACCCAGTACTTC. Protein product: CASSSGEETQYF.

The V and J genes are TRBV19 and TRBJ1-6; D might be TRBD1 (5 bases). This CDR3 spans 14 amino acids. With 5 bases removed from V and 6 bases from J, the gap between germline ends came to 11 bases. CDR1 is LNHDA and CDR2 is SQIVND in the germline V gene (reference sequence). The CDR3 reads CASSGTQGNSPLHF. Written as DNA, the CDR3 is TGTGCCAGTAGTGGGACCCAGGGTAATTCACCCCTCCACTTT.

This clone was seen a few times. V and J are TRBV27 and TRBJ1-1; D gene unclear. The CDR3 has 13 amino acids. CDR1 MNHEY and CDR2 SMNVEV come from the germline V gene (reference sequence). Trimming removed 1 base from V and 11 bases from J, with 14 bases in between. CDR3 amino acids: CASSLWGSREAFF. The DNA of the CDR3 is TGTGCCAGCAGTTTATGGGGATCGAGGGAGGCTTTCTTT.